This TCR beta chain stems from a study of T-cell memory formation after mild COVID-19. Study-level background: The study found TCR clusters largely donor specific. Study-wide findings and caveats: Mostly located in CM and EM were contracting CD4+ clones, with contracting CD8+ clones located in EMRA. Among clones contracting day 15 to 85, CD4/CD8 was balanced, whereas later expanders leaned CD4+.

The CDR3 covers 15 residues. V dropped 2 bases and J dropped 1 base, with 8 bases sitting between them. Constant-segment primers and 5'RACE yielded cDNA libraries for TCR alpha and TCR beta, each carrying sample barcodes and UMIs. TCRdb ran MiXCR on the 5' RACE reads and lists one entry per CDR3 protein. This sample has tens of thousands of distinct CDR3 sequences, with approximately 7% found just once. This clonotype has ten or more counts. Its antigen is currently unknown. The sequenced sample consisted of PBMCs or a T cell subset sorted from them (not recorded which). This chain links TRBV12-3 or TRBV12-4 with TRBJ2-2; D remains unclear. The receptor was derived from an adult who had mild COVID-19 (a few samples of this study predate the infection). Cell type and time point are not known. CDR3 DNA sequence: TGTGCCAGCAGTTTAAATCCGAGGAACACCGGGGAGCTGTTTTTT. This codes for CASSLNPRNTGELFF.